This TCR beta chain was profiled in a study of graft-versus-host responses after intestinal transplantation. Study-level information: Recipients across the board were started on anti-thymocyte globulin induction, then kept on tacrolimus and steroids for 2 to 4 years. Broader study findings: The presence of high graft-versus-host to host-versus-graft clonal ratios in allografts characterized patients with graft-donor T cell macrochimerism. Ileal or blood samples showed some GvH clones first, and such clones were also found in recipient marrow. Circulating GvH clone levels at their peak were associated with HvG declines (early post-transplant).

Per the germline V gene, CDR1 is SGDLS and CDR2 is YYNGEE. Deletions cut 0 bases from V and 3 bases from J, with 10 bases between. This CDR3 comprises 15 residues. Method: immunoSEQ multiplex PCR; TCRdb's copy keeps in-frame clones and lacks some. The table includes around 120,000 clones, roughly 96% detected once. Note on this clone: What it recognizes is unknown.

The chain has TRBV9 and TRBJ2-1; D is perhaps TRBD2 (7 bases). The clonotype comes from a human donor who received an intestinal transplant. The sequencing used unstimulated CD8+ T cells sorted from spleen or lymph node cells, collected before intestinal transplant. CDR3 loop: CASSVVGGDYNEQFF. The DNA of the CDR3 is TGTGCCAGCAGCGTAGTAGGGGGGGACTACAATGAGCAGTTCTTC.